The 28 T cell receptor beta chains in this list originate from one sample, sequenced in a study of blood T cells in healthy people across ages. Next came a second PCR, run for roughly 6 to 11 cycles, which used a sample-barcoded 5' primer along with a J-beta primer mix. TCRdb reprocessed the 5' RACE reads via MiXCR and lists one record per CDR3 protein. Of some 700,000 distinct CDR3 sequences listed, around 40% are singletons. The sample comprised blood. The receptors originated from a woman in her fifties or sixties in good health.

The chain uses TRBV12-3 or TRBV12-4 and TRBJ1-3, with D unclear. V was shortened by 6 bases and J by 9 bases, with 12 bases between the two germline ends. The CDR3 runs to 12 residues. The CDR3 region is CASSSPDPTIYF. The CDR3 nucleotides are TGTGCCAGCAGCTCGCCCGATCCCACCATATATTTT.

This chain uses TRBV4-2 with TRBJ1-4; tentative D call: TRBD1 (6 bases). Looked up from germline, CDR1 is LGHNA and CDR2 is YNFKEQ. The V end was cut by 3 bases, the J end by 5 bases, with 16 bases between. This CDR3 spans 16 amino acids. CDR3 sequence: CASSQDPGQGNEKLFF. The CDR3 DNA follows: TGTGCCAGCAGCCAGGACCCGGGACAAGGAAATGAAAAACTGTTTTTT.

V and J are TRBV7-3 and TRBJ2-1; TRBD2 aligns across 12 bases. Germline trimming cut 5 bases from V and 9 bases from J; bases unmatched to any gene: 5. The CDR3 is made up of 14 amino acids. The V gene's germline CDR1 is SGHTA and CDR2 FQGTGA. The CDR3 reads CASSPSGGAGEQFF. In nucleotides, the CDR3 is TGTGCCAGCAGCCCTAGCGGGGGGGCCGGTGAGCAGTTCTTC. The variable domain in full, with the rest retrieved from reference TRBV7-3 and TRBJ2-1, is GAGVSQTPSNKVTEKGKYVELRCDPISGHTALYWYRQSLGQGPEFLIYFQGTGAADDSGLPNDRFFAVRPEGSVSTLKIQRTERGDSAVYLCASSPSGGAGEQFFGPGTRLTVL.

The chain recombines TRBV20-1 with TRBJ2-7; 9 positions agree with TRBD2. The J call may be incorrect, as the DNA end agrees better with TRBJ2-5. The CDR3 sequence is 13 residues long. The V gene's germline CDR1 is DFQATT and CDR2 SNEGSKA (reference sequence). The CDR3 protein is CSARGLAWETQYF. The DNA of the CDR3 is TGCAGTGCTAGGGGACTAGCATGGGAGACCCAGTACTTC.

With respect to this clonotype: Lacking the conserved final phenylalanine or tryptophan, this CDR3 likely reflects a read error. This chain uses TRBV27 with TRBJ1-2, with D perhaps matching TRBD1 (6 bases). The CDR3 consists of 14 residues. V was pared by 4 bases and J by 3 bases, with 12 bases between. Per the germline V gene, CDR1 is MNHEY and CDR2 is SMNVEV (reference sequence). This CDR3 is CASSSGVSDYGYTS. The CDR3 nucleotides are TGTGCCAGCAGTTCAGGGGTTTCGGACTATGGCTACACCTCC.

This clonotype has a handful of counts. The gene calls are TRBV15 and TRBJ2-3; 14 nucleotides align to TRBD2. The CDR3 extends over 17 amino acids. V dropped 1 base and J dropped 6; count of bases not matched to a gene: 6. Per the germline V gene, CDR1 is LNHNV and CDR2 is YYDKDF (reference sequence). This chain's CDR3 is CATSRAQTSGRADTQYF. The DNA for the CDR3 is TGTGCCACCAGCAGAGCGCAGACTAGCGGGAGGGCCGATACGCAGTATTTT.

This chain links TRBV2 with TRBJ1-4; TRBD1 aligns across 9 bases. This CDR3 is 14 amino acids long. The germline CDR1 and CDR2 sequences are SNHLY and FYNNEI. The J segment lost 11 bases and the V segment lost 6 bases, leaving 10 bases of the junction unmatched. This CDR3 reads CASRGSGTGTKLFF. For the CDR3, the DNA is TGTGCCAGCAGAGGATCCGGGACAGGGACGAAACTGTTTTTT.

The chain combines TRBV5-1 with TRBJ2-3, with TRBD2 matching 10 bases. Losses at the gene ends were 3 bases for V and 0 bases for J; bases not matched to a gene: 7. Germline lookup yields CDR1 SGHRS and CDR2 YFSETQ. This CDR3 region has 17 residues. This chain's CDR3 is CASSSQLAGDSTDTQYF. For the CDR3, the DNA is TGCGCCAGCAGCTCACAGCTAGCGGGGGATAGCACAGATACGCAGTATTTT. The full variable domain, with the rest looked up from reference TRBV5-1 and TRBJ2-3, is KAGVTQTPRYLIKTRGQQVTLSCSPISGHRSVSWYQQTPGQGLQFLFEYFSETQRNKGNFPGRFSGRQFSNSRSEMNVSTLELGDSALYLCASSSQLAGDSTDTQYFGPGTRLTVL.

CDR3 amino acids: CASSIAATRSYNEQFF. The CDR3 DNA reads TGTGCCAGTAGTATAGCAGCTACCCGCTCCTACAATGAGCAGTTCTTC. The V gene is TRBV19, the J gene TRBJ2-1; D gene ambiguous. Looked up from germline, CDR1 is LNHDA and CDR2 is SQIVND (reference sequence). The CDR3 totals 16 residues. Trimming left V 1 base short and J 0 bases short, with 10 bases between.

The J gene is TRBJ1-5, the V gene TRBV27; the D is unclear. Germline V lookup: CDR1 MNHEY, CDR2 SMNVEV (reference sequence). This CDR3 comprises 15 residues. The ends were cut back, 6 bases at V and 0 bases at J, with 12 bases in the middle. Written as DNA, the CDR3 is TGTGCCAGCAGCCCGGGTCTCAATAGCAATCAGCCCCAGCATTTT. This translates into CASSPGLNSNQPQHF.

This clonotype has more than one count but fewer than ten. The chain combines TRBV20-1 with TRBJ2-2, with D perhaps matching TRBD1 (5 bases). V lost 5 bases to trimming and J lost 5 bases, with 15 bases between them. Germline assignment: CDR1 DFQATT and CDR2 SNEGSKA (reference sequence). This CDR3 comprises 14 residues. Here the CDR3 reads CSASGPLGTGELFF. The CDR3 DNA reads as TGCAGTGCTTCAGGGCCCTTAGGGACCGGGGAGCTGTTTTTT.

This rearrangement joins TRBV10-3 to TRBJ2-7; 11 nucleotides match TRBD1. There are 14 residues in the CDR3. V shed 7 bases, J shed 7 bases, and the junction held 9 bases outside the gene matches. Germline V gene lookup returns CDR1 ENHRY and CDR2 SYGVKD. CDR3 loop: CAITRDRGKDEQYF. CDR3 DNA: TGTGCCATCACCAGGGACAGGGGGAAGGATGAGCAGTACTTC.

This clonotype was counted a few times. CDR3 sequence (DNA): TGCAGTGCTGGATCTTGGACAGGGGGCAACGAGCAGTACTTC. As protein: CSAGSWTGGNEQYF. This chain connects TRBV20-1 to TRBJ2-7, with TRBD1 matching over 11 bases. CDR1 is DFQATT and CDR2 is SNEGSKA in the germline V gene (reference sequence). V lost 5 bases to trimming and J lost 5 bases; unmatched junction nucleotides: 8. The CDR3 covers 14 residues.

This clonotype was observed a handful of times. CDR3 protein: CASNYGTGEGYTF. The CDR3 DNA follows: TGTGCCAGCAACTACGGGACAGGGGAAGGCTACACCTTC. The chain links TRBV7-2 to TRBJ1-2; 10 nucleotides agree with TRBD1. The V segment lost 7 bases and the J segment 8 bases; nucleotides outside the gene matches: 7. CDR1 is SGHTA and CDR2 is FQGNSA in the germline V gene. CDR3 size: 13 residues. Full variable domain (outside the CDR3, taken from reference TRBV7-2 and TRBJ1-2): GAGVSQSPSNKVTEKGKDVELRCDPISGHTALYWYRQSLGQGLEFLIYFQGNSAPDKSGLPSDRFSAERTGGSVSTLTIQRTQQEDSAVYLCASNYGTGEGYTFGSGTRLTVV.

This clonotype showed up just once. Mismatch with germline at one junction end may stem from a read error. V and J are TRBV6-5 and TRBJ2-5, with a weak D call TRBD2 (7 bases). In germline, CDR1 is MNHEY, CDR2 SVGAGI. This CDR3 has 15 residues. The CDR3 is CASSYSPGGAETQNF. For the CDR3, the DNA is TGTGCCAGCAGTTACTCCCCGGGGGGCGCGGAGACCCAGAACTTC.

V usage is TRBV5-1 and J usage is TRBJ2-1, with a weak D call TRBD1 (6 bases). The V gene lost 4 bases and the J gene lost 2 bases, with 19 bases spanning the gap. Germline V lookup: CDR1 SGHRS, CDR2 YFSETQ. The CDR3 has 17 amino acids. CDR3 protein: CASSIPTGMGAYNEQFF. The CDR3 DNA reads TGCGCCAGCAGCATCCCAACAGGGATGGGGGCCTACAATGAGCAGTTCTTC.

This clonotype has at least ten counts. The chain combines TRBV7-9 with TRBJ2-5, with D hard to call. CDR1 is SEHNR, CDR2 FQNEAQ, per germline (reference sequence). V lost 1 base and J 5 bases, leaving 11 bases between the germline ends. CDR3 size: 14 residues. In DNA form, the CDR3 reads TGTGCCAGCAGCTTAGTCGTCGTGTCGGAGACCCAGTACTTC. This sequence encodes CASSLVVVSETQYF. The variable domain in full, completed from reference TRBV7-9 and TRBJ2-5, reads DTGVSQNPRHKITKRGQNVTFRCDPISEHNRLYWYRQTLGQGPEFLTYFQNEAQLEKSRLLSDRFSAERPKGSFSTLEIQRTEQGDSAMYLCASSLVVVSETQYFGPGTRLLVL.

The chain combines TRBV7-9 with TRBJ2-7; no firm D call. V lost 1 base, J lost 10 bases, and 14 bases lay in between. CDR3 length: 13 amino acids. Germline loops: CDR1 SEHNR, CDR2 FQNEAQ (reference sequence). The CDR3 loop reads CASSLGTGEIQYF. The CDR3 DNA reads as TGTGCCAGCAGCTTAGGGACCGGAGAGATCCAGTACTTC.

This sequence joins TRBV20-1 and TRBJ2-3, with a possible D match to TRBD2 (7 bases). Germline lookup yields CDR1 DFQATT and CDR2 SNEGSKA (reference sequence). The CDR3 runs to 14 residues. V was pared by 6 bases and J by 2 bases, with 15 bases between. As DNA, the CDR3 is TGCAGTGCCCCACAGGGAGGGGTCACAGATACGCAGTATTTT. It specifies CSAPQGGVTDTQYF.

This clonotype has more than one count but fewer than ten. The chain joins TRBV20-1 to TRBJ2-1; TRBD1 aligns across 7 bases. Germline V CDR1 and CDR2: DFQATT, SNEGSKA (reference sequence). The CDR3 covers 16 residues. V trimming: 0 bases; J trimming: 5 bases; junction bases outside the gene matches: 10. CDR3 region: CSARDYGAGGDNEQFF. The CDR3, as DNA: TGCAGTGCTAGAGATTACGGAGCAGGGGGAGACAATGAGCAGTTCTTC.

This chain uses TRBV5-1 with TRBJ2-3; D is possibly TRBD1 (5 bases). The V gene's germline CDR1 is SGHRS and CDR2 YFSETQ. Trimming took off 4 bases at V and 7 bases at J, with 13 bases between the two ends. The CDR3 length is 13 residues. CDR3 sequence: CASSADIQNTQYF. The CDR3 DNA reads TGCGCCAGCAGCGCGGACATACAGAATACGCAGTATTTT.

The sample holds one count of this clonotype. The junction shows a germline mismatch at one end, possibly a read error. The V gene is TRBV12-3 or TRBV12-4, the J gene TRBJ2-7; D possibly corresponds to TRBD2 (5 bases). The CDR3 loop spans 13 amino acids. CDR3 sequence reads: CARSATRFHEQYF. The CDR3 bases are TGTGCCCGCAGCGCTACTAGGTTCCACGAGCAGTACTTC.

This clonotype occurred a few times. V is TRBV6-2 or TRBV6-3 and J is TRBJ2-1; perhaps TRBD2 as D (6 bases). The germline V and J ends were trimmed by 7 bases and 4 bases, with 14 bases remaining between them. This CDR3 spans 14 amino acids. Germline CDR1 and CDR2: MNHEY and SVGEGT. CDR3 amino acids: CASNWGSGYNEQFF. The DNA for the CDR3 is TGTGCCAGCAACTGGGGTAGCGGATACAATGAGCAGTTCTTC.

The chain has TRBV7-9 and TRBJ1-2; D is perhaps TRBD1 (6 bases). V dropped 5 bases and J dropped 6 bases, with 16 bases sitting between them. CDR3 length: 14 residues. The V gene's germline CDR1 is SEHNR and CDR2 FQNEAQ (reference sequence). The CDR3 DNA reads TGTGCCAGCAGCGAAACCGACGGGGGGCATGGCTACACCTTC. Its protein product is CASSETDGGHGYTF.

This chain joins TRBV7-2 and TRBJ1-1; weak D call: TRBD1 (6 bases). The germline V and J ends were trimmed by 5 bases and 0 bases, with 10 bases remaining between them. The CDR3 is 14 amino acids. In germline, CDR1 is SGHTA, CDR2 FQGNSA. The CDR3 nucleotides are TGTGCCAGCAGCACTACAGGGATGAACACTGAAGCTTTCTTT. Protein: CASSTTGMNTEAFF.

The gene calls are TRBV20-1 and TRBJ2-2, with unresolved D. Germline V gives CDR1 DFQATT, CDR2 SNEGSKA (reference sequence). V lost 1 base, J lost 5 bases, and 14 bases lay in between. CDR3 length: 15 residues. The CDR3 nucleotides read TGCAGTGCTAGAGTACCCCCATCGGTGACCGGGGAGCTGTTTTTT. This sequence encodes CSARVPPSVTGELFF.

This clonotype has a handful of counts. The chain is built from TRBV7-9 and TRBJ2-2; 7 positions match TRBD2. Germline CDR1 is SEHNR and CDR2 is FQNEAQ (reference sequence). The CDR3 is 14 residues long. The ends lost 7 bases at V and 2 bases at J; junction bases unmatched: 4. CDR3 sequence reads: CASTATSNTGELFF. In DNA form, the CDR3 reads TGTGCCAGCACGGCGACTAGCAACACCGGGGAGCTGTTTTTT.

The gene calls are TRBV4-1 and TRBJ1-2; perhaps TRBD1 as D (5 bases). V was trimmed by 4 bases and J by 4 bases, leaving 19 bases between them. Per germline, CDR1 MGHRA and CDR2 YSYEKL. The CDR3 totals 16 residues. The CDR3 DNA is TGCGCCAGCAGCCCTCCGACGGGAGGAGGGGTCTATGGCTACACCTTC. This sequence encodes CASSPPTGGGVYGYTF.